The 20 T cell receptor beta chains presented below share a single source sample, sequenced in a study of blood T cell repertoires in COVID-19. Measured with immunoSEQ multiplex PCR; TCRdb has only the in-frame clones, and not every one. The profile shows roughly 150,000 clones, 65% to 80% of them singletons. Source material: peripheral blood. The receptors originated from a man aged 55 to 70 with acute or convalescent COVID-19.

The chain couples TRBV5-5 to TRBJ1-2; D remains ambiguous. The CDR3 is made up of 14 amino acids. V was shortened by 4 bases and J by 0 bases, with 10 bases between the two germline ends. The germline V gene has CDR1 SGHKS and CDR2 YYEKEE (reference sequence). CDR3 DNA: TGTGCCAGCAGCCCCGGCGGGTCTAACTATGGCTACACCTTC. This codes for CASSPGGSNYGYTF.

DNA of the CDR3: TGTGCCAGCAGTTACCTCGCAGAAGTAAGCACAGATACGCAGTATTTT. Its translation: CASSYLAEVSTDTQYF. The chain uses TRBV6-5 and TRBJ2-3; D unresolved. The CDR3 runs to 16 residues. The V gene lost 2 bases and the J gene lost 0 bases, with 12 bases spanning the gap. CDR1 and CDR2 from the germline V gene are MNHEY and SVGAGI.

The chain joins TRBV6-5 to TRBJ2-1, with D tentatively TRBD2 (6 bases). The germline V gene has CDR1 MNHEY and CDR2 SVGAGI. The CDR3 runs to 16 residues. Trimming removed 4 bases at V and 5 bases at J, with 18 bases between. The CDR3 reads CASSFLPGRGDNEQFF. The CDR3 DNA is TGTGCCAGCAGTTTCCTTCCCGGGAGAGGGGACAATGAGCAGTTCTTC.

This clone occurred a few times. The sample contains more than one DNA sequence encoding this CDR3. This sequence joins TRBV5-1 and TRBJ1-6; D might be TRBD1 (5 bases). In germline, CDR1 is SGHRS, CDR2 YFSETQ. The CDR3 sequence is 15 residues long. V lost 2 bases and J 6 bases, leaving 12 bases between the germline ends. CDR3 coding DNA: TGCGCCAGCAGCTTACAAGGGGCAGTTAATTCACCCCTCCACTTT. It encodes CASSLQGAVNSPLHF.

The CDR3 DNA sequence: TGTGCCACCCCTTGGGACAGCCAAGAGACCCAGTACTTC. This codes for CATPWDSQETQYF. V gene TRBV6-4 combines with J gene TRBJ2-5; the match to TRBD1 covers 7 bases. The V gene end was trimmed by 10 bases and the J gene end by 1 base; junction bases not matched to a gene: 6. CDR3 size: 13 residues. Germline V gene sequence: CDR1 MRHNA, CDR2 SNTAGT.

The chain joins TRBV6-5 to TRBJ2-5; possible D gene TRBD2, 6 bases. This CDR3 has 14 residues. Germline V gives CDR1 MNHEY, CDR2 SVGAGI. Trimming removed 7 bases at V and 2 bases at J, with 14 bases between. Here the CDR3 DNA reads TGTGCCAGCACCCTACTAGCCGTACAAGAGACCCAGTACTTC. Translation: CASTLLAVQETQYF.

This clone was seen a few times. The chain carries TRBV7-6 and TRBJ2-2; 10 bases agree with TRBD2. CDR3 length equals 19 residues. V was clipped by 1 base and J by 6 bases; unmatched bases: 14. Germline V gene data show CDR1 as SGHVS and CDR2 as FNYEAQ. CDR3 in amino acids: CASSLESLGLAGAAGELFF. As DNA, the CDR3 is TGTGCCAGCAGCTTAGAATCCTTGGGTCTAGCGGGAGCCGCCGGGGAGCTGTTTTTT. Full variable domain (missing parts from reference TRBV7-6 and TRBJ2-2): GAGVSQSPRYKVTKRGQDVALRCDPISGHVSLYWYRQALGQGPEFLTYFNYEAQQDKSGLPNDRFSAERPEGSISTLTIQRTEQRDSAMYRCASSLESLGLAGAAGELFFGEGSRLTVL.

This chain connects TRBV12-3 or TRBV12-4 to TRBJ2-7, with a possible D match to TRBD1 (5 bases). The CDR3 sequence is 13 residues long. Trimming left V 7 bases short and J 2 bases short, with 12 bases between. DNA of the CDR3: TGTGCCAGCACTGACAGTGGGACCTACGAGCAGTACTTC. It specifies CASTDSGTYEQYF.

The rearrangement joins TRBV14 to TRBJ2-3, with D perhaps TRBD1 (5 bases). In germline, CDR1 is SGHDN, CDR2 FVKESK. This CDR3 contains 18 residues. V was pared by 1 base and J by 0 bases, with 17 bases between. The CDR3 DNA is TGTGCCAGCAGCCAAGGCTACGACAGACCACTTAGCACAGATACGCAGTATTTT. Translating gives CASSQGYDRPLSTDTQYF. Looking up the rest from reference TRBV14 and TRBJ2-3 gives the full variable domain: EAGVTQFPSHSVIEKGQTVTLRCDPISGHDNLYWYRRVMGKEIKFLLHFVKESKQDESGMPNNRFLAERTGGTYSTLKVQPAELEDSGVYFCASSQGYDRPLSTDTQYFGPGTRLTVL.

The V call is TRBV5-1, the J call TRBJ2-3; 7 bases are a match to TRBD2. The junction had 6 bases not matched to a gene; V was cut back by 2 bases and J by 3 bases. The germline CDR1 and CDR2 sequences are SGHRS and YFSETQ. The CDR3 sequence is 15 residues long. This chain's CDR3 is CASSFAGVRTDTQYF. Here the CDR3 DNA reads TGCGCCAGCAGCTTTGCGGGAGTACGTACAGATACGCAGTATTTT.

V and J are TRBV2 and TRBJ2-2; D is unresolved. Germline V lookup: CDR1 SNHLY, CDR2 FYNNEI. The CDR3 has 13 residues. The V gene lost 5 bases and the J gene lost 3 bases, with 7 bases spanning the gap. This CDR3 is CASSYTHTGELFF. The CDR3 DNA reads TGTGCCAGCAGTTACACGCACACCGGGGAGCTGTTTTTT.

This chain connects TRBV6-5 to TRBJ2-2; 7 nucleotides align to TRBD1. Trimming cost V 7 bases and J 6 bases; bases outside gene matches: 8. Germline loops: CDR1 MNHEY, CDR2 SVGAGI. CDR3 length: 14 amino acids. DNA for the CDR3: TGTGCCAGCACCGTAGACAGGGTAGCCGGGGAGCTGTTTTTT. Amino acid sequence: CASTVDRVAGELFF.

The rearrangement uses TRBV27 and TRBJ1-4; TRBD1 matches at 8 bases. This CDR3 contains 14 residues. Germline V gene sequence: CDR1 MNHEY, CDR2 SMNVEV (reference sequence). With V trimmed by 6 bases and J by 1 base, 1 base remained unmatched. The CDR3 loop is CASSGQGTNEKLFF. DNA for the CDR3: TGTGCCAGCAGCGGACAGGGAACTAATGAAAAACTGTTTTTT.

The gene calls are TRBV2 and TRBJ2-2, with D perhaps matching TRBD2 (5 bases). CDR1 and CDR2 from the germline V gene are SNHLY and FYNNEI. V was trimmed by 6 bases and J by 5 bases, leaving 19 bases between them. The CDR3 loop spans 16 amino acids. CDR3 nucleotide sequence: TGTGCCAGCAGCCCCGTGGAGGTTTGGGGAACCGGGGAGCTGTTTTTT. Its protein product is CASSPVEVWGTGELFF.

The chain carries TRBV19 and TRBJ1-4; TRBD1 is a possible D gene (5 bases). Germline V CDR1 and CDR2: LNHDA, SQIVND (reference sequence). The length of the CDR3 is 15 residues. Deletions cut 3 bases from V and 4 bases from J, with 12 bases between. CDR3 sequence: CASSILGALNEKLFF. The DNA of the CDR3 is TGTGCCAGTAGTATCCTTGGGGCTCTTAATGAAAAACTGTTTTTT. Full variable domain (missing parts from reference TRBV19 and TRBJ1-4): DGGITQSPKYLFRKEGQNVTLSCEQNLNHDAMYWYRQDPGQGLRLIYYSQIVNDFQKGDIAEGYSVSREKKESFPLTVTSAQKNPTAFYLCASSILGALNEKLFFGSGTQLSVL.

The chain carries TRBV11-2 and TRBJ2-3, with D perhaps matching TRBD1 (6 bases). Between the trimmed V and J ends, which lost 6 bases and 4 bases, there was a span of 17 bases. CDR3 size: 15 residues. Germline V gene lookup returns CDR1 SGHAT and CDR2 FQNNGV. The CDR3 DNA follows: TGTGCCAGCAGGCTCGGCAGGGGAGTCGCAGATACGCAGTATTTT. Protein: CASRLGRGVADTQYF.

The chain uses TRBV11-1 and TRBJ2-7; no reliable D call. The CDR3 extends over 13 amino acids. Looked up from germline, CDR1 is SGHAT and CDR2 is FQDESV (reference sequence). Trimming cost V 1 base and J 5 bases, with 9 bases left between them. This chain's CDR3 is CASSLVLADEQYF. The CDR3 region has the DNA TGTGCCAGCAGCTTAGTATTGGCCGACGAGCAGTACTTC. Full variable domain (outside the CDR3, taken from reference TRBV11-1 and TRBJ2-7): EAEVAQSPRYKITEKSQAVAFWCDPISGHATLYWYRQILGQGPELLVQFQDESVVDDSQLPKDRFSAERLKGVDSTLKIQPAELGDSAMYLCASSLVLADEQYFGPGTRLTVT.

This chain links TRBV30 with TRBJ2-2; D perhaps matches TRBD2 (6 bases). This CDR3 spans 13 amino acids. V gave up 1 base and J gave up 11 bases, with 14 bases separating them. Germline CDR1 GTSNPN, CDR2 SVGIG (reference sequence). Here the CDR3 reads CAWSGLGSRELFF. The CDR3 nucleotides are TGTGCCTGGAGTGGACTAGGGAGTCGCGAGCTGTTTTTT.

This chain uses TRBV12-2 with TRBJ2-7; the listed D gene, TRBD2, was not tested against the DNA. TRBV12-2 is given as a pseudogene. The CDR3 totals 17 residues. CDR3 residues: CASRFVKGLAGCYEQYF. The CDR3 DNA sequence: TGTGCAAGTCGCTTCGTAAAAGGACTAGCGGGATGCTACGAGCAGTACTTC.

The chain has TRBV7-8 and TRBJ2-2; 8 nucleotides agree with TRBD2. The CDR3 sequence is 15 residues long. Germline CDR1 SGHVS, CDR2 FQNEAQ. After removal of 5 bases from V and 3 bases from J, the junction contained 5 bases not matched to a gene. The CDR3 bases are TGTGCCAGCAGCCCGGCGGGAGGTCACACCGGGGAGCTGTTTTTT. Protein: CASSPAGGHTGELFF.